What follows are 30 T cell receptor beta chains derived from one specimen sequenced in a study of vaccination effects on CD4 cells after COVID-19. Antigens for these TCRs are unknown. Between days 9 and 11 of culture, CD4+ T cells were separated out. PCR showed that the person got SARS-CoV-2 infection at some point between March and December 2020. Two-dose BNT162b2 or mRNA-1273 vaccination was given to participants. The repertoire was sequenced with immunoSEQ multiplex PCR; TCRdb's copy has only in-frame clones and lacks some. The sample has about 46,000 clones, about four fifths seen once. The input for sequencing was CD4+ T cells from PBMCs cultured without peptide, taken after COVID-19 vaccination. The source is a human donor who had a prior SARS-CoV-2 infection.

This clone is medium-sized in the sample. The chain combines TRBV18 with TRBJ1-3, with 10 positions matching TRBD1. V lost 4 bases, J lost 0 bases, and 9 bases stayed unmatched. The CDR3 has 18 amino acids. CDR1 and CDR2 from the germline V gene are KGHSH and LQKENI. CDR3 bases: TGTGCCAGCTCACGGGGGACAGGGGAAGGCTCCTCTGGAAACACCATATATTTT. As protein: CASSRGTGEGSSGNTIYF.

V and J are TRBV4-1 and TRBJ2-7; 10 bases map to TRBD2. V was clipped by 3 bases and J by 1 base; unmatched bases: 9. This CDR3 comprises 17 residues. CDR1 and CDR2 from the germline V gene are MGHRA and YSYEKL. The CDR3 is CASSHLNPSGSSYEQYF. DNA of the CDR3: TGCGCCAGCAGCCACCTCAACCCTAGCGGGAGTTCCTACGAGCAGTACTTC.

V gene TRBV19 combines with J gene TRBJ2-2, with D perhaps matching TRBD2 (6 bases). This CDR3 spans 15 amino acids. Germline V lookup: CDR1 LNHDA, CDR2 SQIVND (reference sequence). V dropped 3 bases and J dropped 5 bases, with 13 bases sitting between them. The chain's CDR3 is CASSMSGRGTGELFF. The CDR3 DNA reads as TGTGCCAGTAGTATGTCGGGGCGGGGTACCGGGGAGCTGTTTTTT. Together with reference TRBV19 and TRBJ2-2, the CDR3 gives the full variable domain: DGGITQSPKYLFRKEGQNVTLSCEQNLNHDAMYWYRQDPGQGLRLIYYSQIVNDFQKGDIAEGYSVSREKKESFPLTVTSAQKNPTAFYLCASSMSGRGTGELFFGEGSRLTVL.

This clone was detected a few times. The CDR3 DNA follows: TGTGCCAGCACACCGGCGGACTCCTACGAGCAGTACTTC. Translated: CASTPADSYEQYF. V and J are TRBV3-1 (or the pseudogene TRBV3-2) and TRBJ2-7; D call uncertain. Germline V gives CDR1 LGHDT, CDR2 YNNKEL (reference sequence). Trimming took 7 bases from V and 0 from J, leaving 10 bases between them. CDR3 size: 13 residues.

The chain employs TRBV5-8 and TRBJ2-5, with TRBD1 matching 8 bases. The junction had 7 bases not matched to a gene; V was cut back by 4 bases and J by 2 bases. The germline V gene encodes CDR1 SGHTS and CDR2 YDEGEE. CDR3 length equals 15 residues. The CDR3 region has the DNA TGTGCCAGCAGCAAAGGGACAGGCCGGCAAGAGACCCAGTACTTC. Translating it yields CASSKGTGRQETQYF.

This rearrangement joins TRBV6-5 to TRBJ2-5; 9 bases align to TRBD2. CDR1 and CDR2 (germline): MNHEY, SVGAGI. The CDR3 runs to 13 residues. J gave up 5 bases and V 6 bases, and 4 bases lay outside the gene matches. The CDR3 coding sequence is TGTGCCAGCAGCCGCGGGAGGGCCGAGACCCAGTACTTC. Its translation is CASSRGRAETQYF.

The chain is built from TRBV7-9 and TRBJ1-1, with TRBD1 matching 7 bases. J gave up 6 bases and V 5 bases, and 9 bases lay outside the gene matches. The CDR3 spans 14 residues. Germline loops: CDR1 SEHNR, CDR2 FQNEAQ (reference sequence). The chain's CDR3 is CASSPEQGTSEAFF. The CDR3 nucleotides are TGTGCCAGCAGCCCGGAACAGGGGACATCTGAAGCTTTCTTT.

The V and J genes are TRBV18 and TRBJ1-5; 7 bases are a match to TRBD1. CDR3 length: 17 amino acids. V shed 2 bases and J 2 bases; nucleotides not matched to a gene: 9. Germline assignment: CDR1 KGHSH and CDR2 LQKENI. CDR3 sequence (DNA): TGTGCCAGCTCACCAGGGGGGGACAGTGGCGGCAATCAGCCCCAGCATTTT. Translated: CASSPGGDSGGNQPQHF.

The genes are TRBV5-4 and TRBJ2-1; the D gene could be TRBD1 or TRBD2 (5 bases each). V lost 4 bases, J lost 7 bases, and 9 bases lay in between. Germline V gene sequence: CDR1 SGHNT, CDR2 YYREEE (reference sequence). The CDR3 extends over 12 amino acids. CDR3 loop: CASSGWGNEQFF. The CDR3 DNA sequence: TGTGCCAGCAGCGGCTGGGGGAATGAGCAGTTCTTC.

This clone appeared a single time. DNA of the CDR3: TGTGCCAGCAGTTTATCGATTCGGAGCTCCTACAATGAGCAGTTCTTC. Its translation: CASSLSIRSSYNEQFF. The V and J genes are TRBV27 and TRBJ2-1; D is undetermined. V lost 0 bases and J 0 bases, leaving 9 bases between the germline ends. Germline loops: CDR1 MNHEY, CDR2 SMNVEV (reference sequence). This CDR3 region has 16 residues.

The V and J genes are TRBV7-9 and TRBJ2-6; D possibly corresponds to TRBD1 (5 bases). This CDR3 has 16 residues. V was pared by 7 bases and J by 0 bases, with 13 bases between. CDR1 SEHNR and CDR2 FQNEAQ come from the germline V gene (reference sequence). CDR3 protein: CASIRTGFSGANVLTF. The CDR3 DNA is TGTGCCAGCATTCGAACAGGATTCTCTGGGGCCAACGTCCTGACTTTC.

This sequence joins TRBV5-1 and TRBJ2-1, with TRBD2 as a possible D gene (6 bases). The CDR3 is 12 amino acids. V gave up 5 bases and J gave up 7 bases, with 10 bases separating them. Germline V CDR1 and CDR2: SGHRS, YFSETQ. The CDR3 spells CASRGLWNEQFF. The CDR3 bases are TGCGCCAGCAGGGGACTTTGGAATGAGCAGTTCTTC.

J is TRBJ1-1 and V is TRBV5-1; D remains ambiguous. V was cut by 0 bases and J by 4 bases, with 10 bases left in between. This CDR3 has 14 amino acids. Germline V gene data show CDR1 as SGHRS and CDR2 as YFSETQ. The CDR3: CASSLERSGTEAFF. As DNA, the CDR3 is TGCGCCAGCAGCTTGGAACGGTCGGGCACTGAAGCTTTCTTT.

The chain carries TRBV3-1 (or the pseudogene TRBV3-2) and TRBJ2-3; D call uncertain. V was shortened by 1 base and J by 1 base, with 6 bases between the two germline ends. CDR1 and CDR2 (germline): LGHDT, YNNKEL (reference sequence). The CDR3 is made up of 14 amino acids. The CDR3 DNA sequence: TGTGCCAGCAGCCAAGGCTCAGGCACAGATACGCAGTATTTT. Its protein product is CASSQGSGTDTQYF.

The chain links TRBV5-1 to TRBJ2-5; unclear D gene. Germline values: CDR1 SGHRS, CDR2 YFSETQ. Trimming took off 0 bases at V and 2 bases at J, with 17 bases between the two ends. The CDR3 sequence is 17 residues long. This CDR3 reads CASSLGADGTIQETQYF. In DNA, the CDR3 is TGCGCCAGCAGCTTGGGGGCGGACGGCACAATACAAGAGACCCAGTACTTC.

This clone was picked up one time. The V call is TRBV11-2, the J call TRBJ2-2; 8 bases match TRBD2. V lost 2 bases to trimming and J lost 6 bases; unmatched junction nucleotides: 11. This CDR3 spans 17 amino acids. Germline V gene data show CDR1 as SGHAT and CDR2 as FQNNGV. CDR3 loop: CASSLSVAGGVSGELFF. The CDR3 DNA follows: TGTGCCAGCAGCTTATCTGTGGCGGGGGGTGTGTCCGGGGAGCTGTTTTTT.

J is TRBJ1-5 and V is TRBV5-1; 7 nucleotides align to TRBD1. The CDR3 consists of 15 residues. Germline V gene data show CDR1 as SGHRS and CDR2 as YFSETQ. The V and J ends lost 0 bases and 4 bases, in that order; junction bases with no gene match: 4. The chain's CDR3 is CASSLGPGGNQPQHF. In DNA, the CDR3 is TGCGCCAGCAGCTTGGGTCCAGGGGGAAATCAGCCCCAGCATTTT.

CDR3 DNA sequence: TGTGCCAGCTCACCAGGACTAGCTGGCGAGCAGTACTTC. Encoded protein: CASSPGLAGEQYF. The rearrangement links TRBV18 to TRBJ2-7, with 8 bases fitting TRBD2. Germline lookup yields CDR1 KGHSH and CDR2 LQKENI. The V and J ends lost 2 bases and 6 bases, in that order; junction bases with no gene match: 3. This CDR3 contains 13 residues.

This rearrangement joins TRBV30 to TRBJ1-4; 7 positions match TRBD1. From germline, CDR1 is GTSNPN and CDR2 SVGIG (reference sequence). The CDR3 loop spans 14 amino acids. Trimming cost V 6 bases and J 5 bases; bases outside gene matches: 9. The chain's CDR3 is CACRSGTVNEKLFF. DNA of the CDR3: TGTGCCTGTAGATCGGGGACAGTAAATGAAAAACTGTTTTTT.

This clone was observed a few times. J is TRBJ2-3 and V is TRBV4-2; D tentatively reads TRBD1 or TRBD2 (5 bases each). This CDR3 region has 14 residues. Trimming stripped 3 bases from V and 6 bases from J, with 13 bases between. The germline gives CDR1 LGHNA, CDR2 YNFKEQ. The CDR3 region is CASSQDGWGDTQYF. CDR3 bases: TGTGCCAGCAGCCAGGACGGGTGGGGGGATACGCAGTATTTT.

The V and J genes are TRBV6-6 and TRBJ2-2; possible D gene TRBD2, 6 bases. Trimming stripped 0 bases from V and 6 bases from J, with 8 bases between. The germline CDR1 and CDR2 sequences are MNHNY and SVGAGI (reference sequence). There are 14 residues in the CDR3. The CDR3: CASSYSTGAGELFF. In DNA form, the CDR3 reads TGTGCCAGCAGTTACTCGACGGGAGCCGGGGAGCTGTTTTTT.

The chain employs TRBV6-1 and TRBJ1-1; tentatively, D is TRBD1 (5 bases). The germline gives CDR1 MNHNS, CDR2 SASEGT. The V end lost 2 bases, the J end lost 4 bases, and 11 bases lay between the germline ends. The CDR3 loop spans 14 amino acids. This chain's CDR3 is CASSESWGGTEAFF. The CDR3 DNA is TGTGCCAGCAGTGAATCGTGGGGGGGCACTGAAGCTTTCTTT.

This clone was found a few times. This chain uses TRBV19 with TRBJ2-1; TRBD2 agrees at 10 bases. Germline V gene lookup returns CDR1 LNHDA and CDR2 SQIVND (reference sequence). The CDR3 length is 16 residues. With 6 bases clipped from V and 2 bases from J, the junction kept 7 bases outside the gene matches. The CDR3, as DNA: TGTGCCAGTAGGCCCTTAGCGGGAGGCGCCTACAATGAGCAGTTCTTC. Its protein product is CASRPLAGGAYNEQFF. Based on the CDR3 plus reference TRBV19 and TRBJ2-1, the full variable domain is DGGITQSPKYLFRKEGQNVTLSCEQNLNHDAMYWYRQDPGQGLRLIYYSQIVNDFQKGDIAEGYSVSREKKESFPLTVTSAQKNPTAFYLCASRPLAGGAYNEQFFGPGTRLTVL.

This chain uses TRBV7-8 with TRBJ2-2; D is possibly TRBD1 or TRBD2 (5 bases each). Trimming shortened V by 3 bases and J by 6 bases, and 11 bases separated the two germline ends. The length of the CDR3 is 14 residues. CDR1 SGHVS and CDR2 FQNEAQ come from the germline V gene. CDR3 sequence: CASSLLVGAGELFF. The CDR3, as DNA: TGTGCCAGCAGCTTGCTAGTGGGGGCCGGGGAGCTGTTTTTT.

This clone was recorded once. Written as DNA, the CDR3 is TGTGCCAGCAGTGGGAAAAGCGGGGGCCTCACAGATACGCAGTATTTT. It yields the protein CASSGKSGGLTDTQYF. This chain links TRBV6-1 with TRBJ2-3; TRBD2 matches 8 bases. The V segment lost 4 bases and the J segment 2 bases; nucleotides outside the gene matches: 8. CDR3 size: 16 residues. From germline, CDR1 is MNHNS and CDR2 SASEGT.

This rearrangement joins TRBV6-5 to TRBJ2-7; D possibly corresponds to TRBD2 (6 bases). This CDR3 comprises 12 residues. Germline CDR1 and CDR2: MNHEY and SVGAGI. V lost 0 bases and J lost 6, with 6 bases in between. CDR3 sequence reads: CASSYSGGEQYF. In nucleotides, the CDR3 is TGTGCCAGCAGTTACTCGGGAGGCGAGCAGTACTTC.

The chain joins TRBV7-8 to TRBJ1-6; D is possibly TRBD1 (5 bases). CDR3 length: 14 residues. CDR1 is SGHVS, CDR2 FQNEAQ, per germline. Trimming stripped 3 bases from V and 8 bases from J, with 11 bases between. The chain's CDR3 is CASSFAKGYSPLHF. DNA of the CDR3: TGTGCCAGCAGCTTCGCTAAGGGGTATTCACCCCTCCACTTT. Full variable domain (missing parts from reference TRBV7-8 and TRBJ1-6): GAGVSQSPRYKVAKRGQDVALRCDPISGHVSLFWYQQALGQGPEFLTYFQNEAQLDKSGLPSDRFFAERPEGSVSTLKIQRTQQEDSAVYLCASSFAKGYSPLHFGNGTRLTVT.

The J gene is TRBJ2-1, the V gene TRBV4-1; the match to TRBD2 covers 13 bases. This CDR3 has 22 residues. The J segment lost 2 bases and the V segment lost 0 bases, leaving 16 bases of the junction unmatched. Germline CDR1 and CDR2: MGHRA and YSYEKL. Here the CDR3 DNA reads TGCGCCAGCAGCCAAGAATCTCTTCGGGGACTAGCGGGGAGAAGGACCTACAATGAGCAGTTCTTC. Its protein is CASSQESLRGLAGRRTYNEQFF.

The chain uses TRBV19 and TRBJ2-5; 8 nucleotides line up with TRBD1. Germline CDR1 reads LNHDA; CDR2 reads SQIVND (reference sequence). V gave up 6 bases and J gave up 2 bases; unmatched junction bases: 5. There are 14 residues in the CDR3. The DNA for the CDR3 is TGTGCCAGTAGAAGGACAGGGTGGCAAGAGACCCAGTACTTC. It encodes CASRRTGWQETQYF.

V gene TRBV6-6 combines with J gene TRBJ2-6; TRBD1 is a possible D gene (6 bases). The V end lost 4 bases, the J end lost 2 bases, and 9 bases lay between the germline ends. This CDR3 has 15 residues. Germline loops: CDR1 MNHNY, CDR2 SVGAGI (reference sequence). The CDR3 reads CASSSSGAGANVLTF. The CDR3 DNA follows: TGTGCCAGCAGTTCGTCAGGGGCTGGGGCCAACGTCCTGACTTTC.